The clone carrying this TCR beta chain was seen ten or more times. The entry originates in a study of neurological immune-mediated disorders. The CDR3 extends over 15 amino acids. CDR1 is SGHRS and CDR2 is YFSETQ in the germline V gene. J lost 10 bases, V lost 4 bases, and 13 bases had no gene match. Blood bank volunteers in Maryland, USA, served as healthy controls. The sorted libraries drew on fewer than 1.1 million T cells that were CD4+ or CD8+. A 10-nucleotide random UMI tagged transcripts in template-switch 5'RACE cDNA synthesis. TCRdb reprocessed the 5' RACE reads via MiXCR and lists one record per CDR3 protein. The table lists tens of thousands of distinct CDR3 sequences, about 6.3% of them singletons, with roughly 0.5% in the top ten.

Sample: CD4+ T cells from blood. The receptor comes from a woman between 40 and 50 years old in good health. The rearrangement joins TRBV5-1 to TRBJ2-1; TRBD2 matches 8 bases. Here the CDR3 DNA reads TGCGCCAGCAGCGCCGGGACTAGTTACGATCGGGAGCAGTTCTTC. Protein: CASSAGTSYDREQFF.